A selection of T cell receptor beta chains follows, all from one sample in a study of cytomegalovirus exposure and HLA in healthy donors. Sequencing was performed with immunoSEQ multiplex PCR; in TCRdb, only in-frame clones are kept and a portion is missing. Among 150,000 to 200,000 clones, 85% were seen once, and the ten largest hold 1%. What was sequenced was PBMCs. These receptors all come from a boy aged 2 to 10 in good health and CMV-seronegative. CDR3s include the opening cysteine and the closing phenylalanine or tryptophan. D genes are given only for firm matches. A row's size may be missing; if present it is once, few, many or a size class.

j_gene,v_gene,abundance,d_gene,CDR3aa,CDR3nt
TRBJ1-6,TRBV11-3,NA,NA,CANPSLSGHYNSPLHF,TGTGCCAACCCTTCCCTTTCAGGGCACTATAATTCACCCCTCCACTTT
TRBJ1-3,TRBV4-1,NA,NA,CASSQERTVGNTIYF,TGCGCCAGCAGCCAAGAAAGGACTGTGGGAAACACCATATATTTT
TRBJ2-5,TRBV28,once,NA,CASSSGFWETQYF,TGTGCCAGCAGTTCAGGGTTCTGGGAGACCCAGTACTTC
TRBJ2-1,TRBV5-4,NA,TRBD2,CASSGLAGGYNEQFF,TGTGCCAGCAGCGGACTAGCGGGGGGGTACAATGAGCAGTTCTTC
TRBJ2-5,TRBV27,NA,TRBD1,CASRNRDRGGETQYF,TGTGCCAGCAGAAACCGGGACAGGGGAGGGGAGACCCAGTACTTC
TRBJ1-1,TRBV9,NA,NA,CASSVQGGQAFF,TGTGCCAGCAGCGTCCAGGGTGGGCAAGCTTTCTTT
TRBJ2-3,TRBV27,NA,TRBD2,CASSPPGLPTDTQYF,TGTGCCAGCAGTCCGCCGGGACTACCAACAGATACGCAGTATTTT
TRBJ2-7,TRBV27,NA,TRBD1,CASTPTGQAPYEQYF,TGTGCCAGCACACCAACCGGACAGGCTCCCTACGAGCAGTACTTC
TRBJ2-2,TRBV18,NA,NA,CASSPGAEGNTGELFF,TGTGCCAGCTCACCAGGAGCGGAGGGGAACACCGGGGAGCTGTTTTTT
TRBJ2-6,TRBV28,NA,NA,CASTPGGQSGANVLTF,TGTGCCAGCACCCCAGGTGGGCAATCTGGGGCCAACGTCCTGACTTTC
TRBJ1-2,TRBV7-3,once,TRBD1,CASRASGTGVEGYTF,TGTGCCAGCAGAGCCTCCGGGACAGGGGTGGAAGGCTACACCTTC
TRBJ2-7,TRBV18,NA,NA,CASSPGQGIYEQYF,TGTGCCAGCTCACCTGGGCAGGGTATCTACGAGCAGTACTTC
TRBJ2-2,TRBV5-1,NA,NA,CASSLGTDTGELFF,TGCGCCAGCAGCCTAGGTACCGACACCGGGGAGCTGTTTTTT
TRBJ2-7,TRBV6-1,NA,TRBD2,CASSDASGRIFYEQYF,TGTGCCAGCAGTGACGCTAGCGGGAGGATTTTCTACGAGCAGTACTTC
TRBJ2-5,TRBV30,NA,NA,CAWKPGGQETQYF,TGTGCCTGGAAGCCCGGGGGCCAAGAGACCCAGTACTTC
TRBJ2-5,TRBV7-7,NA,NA,CASSHLTREETQYF,TGTGCTAGCAGTCATCTTACTAGAGAGGAGACCCAGTACTTC
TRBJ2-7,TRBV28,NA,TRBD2,CASSFPTSGASYEQYF,TGTGCCAGCAGTTTCCCTACTAGCGGAGCCTCCTACGAGCAGTACTTC
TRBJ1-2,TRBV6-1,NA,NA,CASSEGGDPYGYTF,TGTGCCAGCAGTGAAGGGGGGGACCCCTATGGCTACACCTTC
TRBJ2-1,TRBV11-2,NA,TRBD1,CASSFRPGTGGPRIDGQFF,TGTGCCAGCAGCTTTCGGCCCGGGACAGGGGGCCCCAGGATCGATGGGCAGTTCTTC
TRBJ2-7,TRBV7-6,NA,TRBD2,CASSFGGRGNYEQYF,TGTGCCAGCAGCTTCGGGGGGAGGGGAAACTACGAGCAGTACTTC
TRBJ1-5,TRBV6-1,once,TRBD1,CASSERQGATSNQPQHF,TGTGCCAGCAGTGAACGTCAGGGGGCTACTAGCAATCAGCCCCAGCATTTT
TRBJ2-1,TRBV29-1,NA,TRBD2,CSVPLAGSNEQFF,TGCAGCGTTCCGCTAGCGGGAAGCAATGAGCAGTTCTTC
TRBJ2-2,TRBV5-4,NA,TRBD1,CASSPRQGVTGELFF,TGTGCCAGCAGCCCAAGACAGGGGGTCACCGGGGAGCTGTTTTTT
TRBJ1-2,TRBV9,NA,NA,CASSQRGSFKTNYGYTF,TGTGCCAGCAGCCAAAGAGGTAGCTTTAAGACTAACTATGGCTACACCTTC
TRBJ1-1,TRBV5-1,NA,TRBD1,CASRPPGQVTQAFF,TGCGCCAGCAGACCTCCGGGACAGGTGACACAAGCTTTCTTT
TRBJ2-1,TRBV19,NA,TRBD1,CASRGQGALSSYNEQFF,TGTGCCAGTAGAGGTCAGGGGGCTCTTAGCTCCTACAATGAGCAGTTCTTC
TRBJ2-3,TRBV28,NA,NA,CASRASGSTDTQYF,TGTGCCAGCAGAGCATCCGGGAGCACAGATACGCAGTATTTT
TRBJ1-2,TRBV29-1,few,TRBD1,CSVAARGQHGYTF,TGCAGCGTTGCAGCCAGGGGGCAGCATGGCTACACCTTC
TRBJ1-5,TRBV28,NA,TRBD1,CASSTPGRGINQPQHF,TGTGCCAGCAGCACACCCGGCAGGGGGATCAATCAGCCCCAGCATTTT
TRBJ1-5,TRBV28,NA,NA,CASSHPGEGDQPQHF,TGTGCCAGCAGTCACCCGGGTGAAGGGGATCAGCCCCAGCATTTT
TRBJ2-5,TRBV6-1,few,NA,CASSEGRAGGETQYF,TGTGCCAGCAGTGAAGGGAGGGCCGGGGGAGAGACCCAGTACTTC
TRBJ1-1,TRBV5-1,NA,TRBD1,CASSTRGQGVIGNTEAFF,TGCGCCAGCAGCACGCGGGGACAGGGGGTTATAGGAAACACTGAAGCTTTCTTT
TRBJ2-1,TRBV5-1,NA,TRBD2,CASSLAGGVQHEQFF,TGCGCCAGCAGCTTAGCGGGAGGGGTACAACATGAGCAGTTCTTC
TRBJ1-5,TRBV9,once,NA,CASSVKGRGSNQPQHF,TGTGCCAGCAGCGTAAAGGGCCGAGGGAGCAATCAGCCCCAGCATTTT
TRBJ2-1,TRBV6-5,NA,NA,CASSYSRGTAYNEQFF,TGTGCCAGCAGTTACTCGAGGGGGACGGCCTACAATGAGCAGTTCTTC
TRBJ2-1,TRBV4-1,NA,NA,CASSCGTIKYNEQFF,TGCGCCAGCAGCTGCGGGACCATTAAATACAATGAGCAGTTCTTC
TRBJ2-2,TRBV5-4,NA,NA,CASSFPDTGELFF,TGTGCCAGCAGCTTCCCCGACACCGGGGAGCTGTTTTTT
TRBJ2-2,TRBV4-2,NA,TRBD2,CASSPGGGGATGELFF,TGTGCCAGCAGCCCCGGTGGGGGGGGAGCCACCGGGGAGCTGTTTTTT
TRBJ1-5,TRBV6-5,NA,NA,CASSYSDSNSNQPQHF,TGTGCCAGCAGTTACTCAGACAGTAATAGCAATCAGCCCCAGCATTTT
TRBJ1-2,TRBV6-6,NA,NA,CASSYTPLEGNYGYTF,TGTGCCAGCAGTTACACGCCGTTGGAGGGCAACTATGGCTACACCTTC
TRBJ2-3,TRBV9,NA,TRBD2,CASTELAGFSTDTQYF,TGTGCCAGCACCGAACTAGCGGGTTTTAGCACAGATACGCAGTATTTT
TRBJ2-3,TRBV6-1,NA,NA,CASSFSPTTDTQYF,TGTGCCAGCAGTTTTTCCCCTACCACAGATACGCAGTATTTT
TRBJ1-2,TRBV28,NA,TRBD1,CATKTGTNYGYTF,TGTGCCACCAAGACAGGGACAAACTATGGCTACACCTTC
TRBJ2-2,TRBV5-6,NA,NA,CASRASGPNTGELFF,TGTGCCAGCAGGGCCAGTGGGCCTAACACCGGGGAGCTGTTTTTT
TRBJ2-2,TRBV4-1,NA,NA,CASRSIALNTGELFF,TGCGCCAGCAGATCAATAGCCTTGAACACCGGGGAGCTGTTTTTT
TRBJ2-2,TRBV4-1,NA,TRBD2,CASKVLAVTTGELFF,TGCGCCAGCAAGGTCCTAGCGGTTACGACCGGGGAGCTGTTTTTT
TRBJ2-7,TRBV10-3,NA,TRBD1,CAIRQGAGMSYEQYF,TGTGCCATCAGACAGGGGGCGGGAATGTCCTACGAGCAGTACTTC
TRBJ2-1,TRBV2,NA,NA,CASSVGGGTYNEQFF,TGTGCCAGCAGTGTCGGAGGGGGCACCTACAATGAGCAGTTCTTC
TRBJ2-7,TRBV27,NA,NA,CASSFGAPYEQYF,TGTGCCAGCAGTTTTGGGGCCCCGTACGAGCAGTACTTC
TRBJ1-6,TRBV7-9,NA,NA,CSSSVQNSPLHF,TGTTCCAGCAGCGTCCAAAATTCACCCCTCCACTTT
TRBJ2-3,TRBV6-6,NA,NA,CASSRRDRITDTQYF,TGTGCCAGCAGCCGCCGAGACAGGATCACAGATACGCAGTATTTT